This T cell receptor beta chain was retrieved from a study of T cell clones after liver transplantation. Here immunoSEQ multiplex PCR was the method, and the copy in TCRdb shows in-frame clones only, minus some. The sample lists more than 65,000 clones; 80% were seen once. Germline CDR1 MGHRA, CDR2 YSYEKL. The CDR3 contains 13 residues. Trimming at V came to 4 bases and at J to 4 bases, leaving 1 base not matched to a gene. This clone was counted a few times. This specimen was CD4+ T cells from blood, taken 12 months after liver transplant. The receptor comes from a human patient who received a liver transplant. The graft donor may have contributed some T cells. The rearrangement uses TRBV4-1 and TRBJ1-5, with TRBD1 identical over 7 bases. CDR3 coding DNA: TGCGCCAGCAGCCGGGACAGTAATCAGCCCCAGCATTTT. Translation: CASSRDSNQPQHF.